One and the same sample provided the 26 T cell receptor beta chains below, sequenced in a study of human T cells and chemical hapten exposure. Each CDR3 protein is one row after TCRdb ran MiXCR on the RACE reads. The sample yields approximately 120,000 distinct CDR3 sequences, 9% to 9.5% seen once. As to time point: patch test 2, 6 weeks after DPC sensitization. Treatment denoted: therapeutic diphenylcyclopropenone sensitization with weekly scalp DPC. The sample here was whole blood, taken in connection with sensitization to the hapten diphenylcyclopropenone (DPC). The origin of the receptors is a woman aged 40 to 49 with alopecia areata. Some clones in this sample may be carry-over from other donors' samples.

This clonotype turned up a few times. The chain couples TRBV6-5 to TRBJ1-2; maybe TRBD1 (5 bases). V was shortened by 8 bases and J by 4 bases, with 17 bases between the two germline ends. Germline V gives CDR1 MNHEY, CDR2 SVGAGI. CDR3 length: 14 amino acids. CDR3: CASLGRGLGYGYTF. CDR3 sequence (DNA): TGTGCCAGCTTGGGGAGGGGTTTAGGCTATGGCTACACCTTC.

This clonotype was observed many times. The chain combines TRBV5-6 with TRBJ2-1; D is possibly TRBD2 (6 bases). The CDR3 runs to 16 residues. V lost 2 bases and J 2 bases, leaving 14 bases between the germline ends. The germline CDR1 and CDR2 sequences are SGHDT and YYEEEE. Here the CDR3 DNA reads TGTGCCAGCAGCTTTGAAGCGGGTGGGCCCTACAATGAGCAGTTCTTC. This translates into CASSFEAGGPYNEQFF. The whole variable domain, remainder taken from reference TRBV5-6 and TRBJ2-1, is DAGVTQSPTHLIKTRGQQVTLRCSPKSGHDTVSWYQQALGQGPQFIFQYYEEEERQRGNFPDRFSGHQFPNYSSELNVNALLLGDSALYLCASSFEAGGPYNEQFFGPGTRLTVL.

Many counts were recorded for this clonotype. The chain has TRBV18 and TRBJ2-1, with 15 bases that match TRBD2. Germline V CDR1 and CDR2: KGHSH, LQKENI. The CDR3 contains 20 residues. V was pared by 1 base and J by 0 bases, with 7 bases of the junction left unmatched. The CDR3 protein is CASSPLGLAGGALSYNEQFF. The CDR3 region has the DNA TGTGCCAGCTCACCACTGGGACTAGCGGGGGGCGCACTCTCCTACAATGAGCAGTTCTTC.

At least ten counts were recorded for this clonotype. This sequence joins TRBV28 and TRBJ2-2; D not certain. Deletions cut 7 bases from V and 4 bases from J, with 10 bases between. Germline loops: CDR1 MDHEN, CDR2 SYDVKM. This CDR3 has 13 residues. This CDR3 reads CASKQSLTGELFF. CDR3 sequence (DNA): TGTGCCAGCAAACAGAGCCTCACCGGGGAGCTGTTTTTT.

This clonotype appeared many times. This chain uses TRBV11-2 with TRBJ1-3; TRBD1 might be the D (5 bases). The ends were cut back, 6 bases at V and 0 bases at J, with 9 bases in the middle. From germline, CDR1 is SGHAT and CDR2 FQNNGV. The CDR3 has 14 amino acids. The CDR3 sequence: CASRRGTSGNTIYF. The CDR3, as DNA: TGTGCCAGCAGAAGAGGGACCTCTGGAAACACCATATATTTT.

Ten or more counts support this clonotype. The V and J genes are TRBV6-2 or TRBV6-3 and TRBJ1-5; 7 nucleotides match TRBD1. The CDR3 covers 17 residues. V trimming: 2 bases; J trimming: 0 bases; junction bases outside the gene matches: 7. CDR1 MNHEY and CDR2 SVGEGT come from the germline V gene. This CDR3 reads CASSYRGTVYSNQPQHF. The CDR3 DNA sequence: TGTGCCAGCAGTTACCGGGGGACAGTTTATAGCAATCAGCCCCAGCATTTT.

The chain employs TRBV7-3 and TRBJ1-1; D unclear. CDR1 SGHTA and CDR2 FQGTGA come from the germline V gene. CDR3 size: 13 residues. The germline V and J ends were trimmed by 2 bases and 2 bases, with 6 bases remaining between them. This CDR3 reads CASSLATNTEAFF. The CDR3 nucleotides are TGTGCCAGCAGCTTAGCGACCAACACTGAAGCTTTCTTT.

This clonotype turned up a few times. The chain has TRBV12-3 or TRBV12-4 and TRBJ2-7; either TRBD1 or TRBD2 may fit D (5 bases each). V lost 3 bases, J lost 5 bases, and 17 bases lay in between. This CDR3 has 15 amino acids. CDR3 nucleotides: TGTGCCAGCAGTTTCTCAGGACCTAGCAGGGACGAGCAGTACTTC. Translated, it gives CASSFSGPSRDEQYF.

The rearrangement uses TRBV9 and TRBJ2-7; D is possibly TRBD1 (5 bases). Germline V gene sequence: CDR1 SGDLS, CDR2 YYNGEE. V lost 4 bases and J 6 bases, leaving 14 bases between the germline ends. The CDR3 is 13 amino acids. The CDR3 coding sequence is TGTGCCAGCAGCCCTAGTGGGGCGTCCGAGCAGTACTTC. Protein product: CASSPSGASEQYF.

This clonotype was found a few times. The chain links TRBV14 to TRBJ1-4, with a weak D call TRBD1 (6 bases). Per the germline V gene, CDR1 is SGHDN and CDR2 is FVKESK. The CDR3 consists of 13 residues. V shed 4 bases and J shed 8 bases, with 11 bases lying between them. CDR3 DNA sequence: TGTGCCAGCAGCCGGGGGGCTGGCGAAAAACTGTTTTTT. Translation gives CASSRGAGEKLFF.

This clonotype has a count of ten or more. Compared with germline, one end of the junction differs, possibly owing to a read error. V usage is TRBV4-3 and J usage is TRBJ2-1; 9 bases are shared with TRBD2. The CDR3 covers 15 residues. CDR1 and CDR2 from the germline V gene are LGHNA and YSLEER. CDR3 protein: CASSQAGGQYNEQFF. The CDR3 DNA is TGCGCCAGCAGTCAAGCGGGGGGCCAGTACAATGAGCAGTTCTTC.

This clonotype was recorded at least ten times. V and J are TRBV7-2 and TRBJ1-1; weak D call: TRBD1 (6 bases). Germline V gene sequence: CDR1 SGHTA, CDR2 FQGNSA. The CDR3 sequence is 15 residues long. Trimming stripped 4 bases from V and 1 base from J, with 13 bases between. The CDR3 is CASSWSGTSNTEAFF. The CDR3 nucleotides read TGTGCCAGCAGCTGGTCCGGGACATCGAACACTGAAGCTTTCTTT.

The J gene is TRBJ2-2, the V gene TRBV7-6; D is tentatively TRBD1 or TRBD2 (7 bases each). V lost 1 base to trimming and J lost 6 bases, with 12 bases between them. Germline V gene lookup returns CDR1 SGHVS and CDR2 FNYEAQ. The CDR3 is made up of 15 amino acids. DNA of the CDR3: TGTGCCAGCAGCTTAGAGACAGGGAGGGCCGGGGAGCTGTTTTTT. Translating it yields CASSLETGRAGELFF.

Comments on this clonotype: Because it lacks the conserved phenylalanine or tryptophan at the end, this CDR3 is likely a read error. The V gene is TRBV5-1, the J gene TRBJ2-7, with 10 bases identical to TRBD1. Germline-derived CDR1 and CDR2 are SGHRS and YFSETQ. The CDR3 is made up of 15 amino acids. The V segment lost 4 bases and the J segment 0 bases; nucleotides outside the gene matches: 4. The CDR3 loop is CASSPGQGISYEQYL. CDR3 nucleotide sequence: TGCGCCAGCAGCCCGGGACAGGGGATCTCCTACGAGCAGTACCTC.

V gene TRBV3-2 combines with J gene TRBJ2-2. TRBV3-2 is a recognized pseudogene. The CDR3 sequence is 15 residues long. CDR3 sequence: CASSQDTASTGELFF. CDR3 coding DNA: TGTGCCAGCAGCCAAGATACCGCGAGCACCGGGGAGCTGTTTTTT.

This clonotype was found many times. This sequence joins TRBV28 and TRBJ2-7; D is ambiguous. This CDR3 region has 14 residues. CDR1 and CDR2 from the germline V gene are MDHEN and SYDVKM. V lost 6 bases, J lost 2 bases, and 14 bases lay in between. The CDR3 region has the DNA TGTGCCAGCAGGGCCCCGGGTCTCGCCTACGAGCAGTACTTC. This sequence encodes CASRAPGLAYEQYF.

This clonotype was counted a few times. The chain combines TRBV19 with TRBJ1-2; tentative D call: TRBD1 (5 bases). Germline CDR1 LNHDA, CDR2 SQIVND (reference sequence). This CDR3 contains 16 residues. V lost 4 bases and J 5 bases, leaving 20 bases between the germline ends. The CDR3 region is CASSTRQFFFGYGYTF. The CDR3 coding sequence is TGTGCCAGTAGTACCCGACAGTTCTTTTTCGGGTATGGCTACACCTTC.

This clonotype came up many times. The chain joins TRBV7-9 to TRBJ1-2; 7 bases line up with TRBD1. V was pared by 2 bases and J by 4 bases, with 1 base of the junction left unmatched. Germline V gene data show CDR1 as SEHNR and CDR2 as FQNEAQ (reference sequence). The CDR3 has 13 residues. For the CDR3, the DNA is TGTGCCAGCAGCTTAAGGGACAGCTATGGCTACACCTTC. Amino acid sequence: CASSLRDSYGYTF.

This clonotype was found many times. The chain's CDR3 is CASSLGQVGVYEQYF. CDR3 DNA sequence: TGTGCCAGCAGCTTGGGACAGGTAGGCGTATACGAGCAGTACTTC. The chain carries TRBV11-3 and TRBJ2-7; 8 bases match TRBD1. J gave up 4 bases and V 3 bases, and 8 bases lay outside the gene matches. The germline gives CDR1 SGHNT, CDR2 YENEEA. CDR3 length equals 15 residues.

This clonotype came up many times. This sequence joins TRBV9 and TRBJ2-1; no definite D call. The V end was cut by 4 bases, the J end by 7 bases, with 15 bases between. Germline V lookup: CDR1 SGDLS, CDR2 YYNGEE. The CDR3 spans 14 residues. CDR3 DNA sequence: TGTGCCAGCAGCCCCTACGATCTAGGGAATGAGCAGTTCTTC. It yields the protein CASSPYDLGNEQFF. Variable domain in full (rest from reference TRBV9 and TRBJ2-1): DSGVTQTPKHLITATGQRVTLRCSPRSGDLSVYWYQQSLDQGLQFLIQYYNGEERAKGNILERFSAQQFPDLHSELNLSSLELGDSALYFCASSPYDLGNEQFFGPGTRLTVL.

Only a few counts were recorded for this clonotype. The CDR3 DNA reads TGTGCCAGCACCTGGCGGGGGCATGGAAACACCATATATTTT. Protein sequence: CASTWRGHGNTIYF. The chain employs TRBV12-3 or TRBV12-4 and TRBJ1-3; tentatively, D is TRBD1 (6 bases). V lost 7 bases, J lost 3 bases, and 13 bases lay in between. The CDR3 covers 14 residues.

The CDR3 DNA reads TGCGCCAGCAGCCGAACTAGCGGGGGGCCGACCTACGAGCAGTACTTC. This sequence encodes CASSRTSGGPTYEQYF. The rearrangement uses TRBV4-1 and TRBJ2-7, with TRBD2 matching 12 bases. Germline V CDR1 and CDR2: MGHRA, YSYEKL. This CDR3 spans 16 amino acids. V shed 4 bases, J shed 2 bases, and the junction held 6 bases outside the gene matches.

This clonotype was observed a handful of times. The rearrangement joins TRBV24-1 to TRBJ2-1, with 9 bases identical to TRBD2. After removal of 1 base from V and 4 bases from J, the junction contained 7 bases not matched to a gene. From germline, CDR1 is KGHDR and CDR2 SFDVKD. This CDR3 is built from 17 residues. For the CDR3, the DNA is TGTGCCACCAGTGATTTTGGCGGGGGGGGACCATACAATGAGCAGTTCTTC. The encoded protein is CATSDFGGGGPYNEQFF.

This clonotype was seen repeatedly, ten times or more. The J gene is TRBJ1-5, the V gene TRBV29-1; maybe TRBD1 (5 bases). V was clipped by 5 bases and J by 4 bases, with 15 bases between them. CDR1 is SQVTM and CDR2 is ANQGSEA in the germline V gene. The CDR3 is 14 amino acids. The CDR3 bases are TGCAGCGTTAGGACGACAGACAGTAATCAGCCCCAGCATTTT. Residues: CSVRTTDSNQPQHF.

This clonotype has just a few counts. This sequence joins TRBV6-9 and TRBJ2-1; TRBD1 agrees at 9 bases. Germline CDR1 is MNHGY and CDR2 is SVAAGI. CDR3 length: 16 amino acids. The ends lost 5 bases at V and 6 bases at J; junction bases unmatched: 11. In DNA, the CDR3 is TGTGCCAGCAGTCCGCCTCCGGGACAGGGATTCAATGAGCAGTTCTTC. It yields the protein CASSPPPGQGFNEQFF.

The chain carries TRBV18 and TRBJ1-5, with D uncertain. CDR1 is KGHSH and CDR2 is LQKENI in the germline V gene. V was clipped by 2 bases and J by 0 bases, with 8 bases between them. The CDR3 sequence is 15 residues long. The CDR3 reads CASSPSEDSNQPQHF. DNA of the CDR3: TGTGCCAGCTCACCAAGCGAGGATAGCAATCAGCCCCAGCATTTT.